This T cell receptor (beta chain) was captured by sequencing in a study of blood T cells in healthy people across ages. Together with a sample-barcoded 5' primer, a J-beta primer mix was included in a second PCR lasting roughly 6 to 12 cycles. Tags on each cDNA molecule came from a template-switch adaptor with 12 random nucleotides. TCRdb redid the calling of the 5' RACE reads with MiXCR, one entry per CDR3 protein. The sample gives 700,000 to 950,000 distinct CDR3 sequences, over 45% of which show up once; 20% to 25% is in the top ten. The donors, all healthy, were Caucasians living in Russia, aged about 6 to 95. Samples had at least 7 million PBMCs isolated from them. The trim removed 0 bases at V and 0 bases at J, leaving 0 bases unmatched. This CDR3 region has 16 residues. CDR1 is KGHDR, CDR2 SFDVKD, per germline.

The sequence was obtained from a man aged 25-45 years in good health. This chain links TRBV24-1 with TRBJ2-5; 10 positions agree with TRBD1. The sequenced material came from blood. The CDR3 sequence is CATSDLDRGHQETQYF. CDR3 bases: TGTGCCACCAGTGATTTGGACAGGGGGCACCAAGAGACCCAGTACTTC.